A single sample gave rise to the 30 T cell receptor beta chains below, sequenced in a study of blood T cell repertoires in COVID-19. Method: immunoSEQ multiplex PCR; TCRdb's copy keeps in-frame clones and lacks some. The data contain 100,000 to 150,000 clones, about 90% of them singletons. Source material: peripheral blood. Receptors originate from a woman aged 45-59 years with active or convalescent COVID-19.

The chain recombines TRBV19 with TRBJ1-2, with a possible D match to TRBD1 (6 bases). The germline gives CDR1 LNHDA, CDR2 SQIVND (reference sequence). The CDR3 runs 17 residues. Trimming removed 4 bases at V and 2 bases at J, with 20 bases between. CDR3 region: CASSSDPGQTENYGYTF. The DNA for the CDR3 is TGTGCCAGTAGTAGCGACCCAGGACAGACAGAGAACTATGGCTACACCTTC.

This clone was detected only a few times. The V gene is TRBV2, the J gene TRBJ1-6; the D is unclear. The CDR3 is 13 residues long. CDR1 is SNHLY, CDR2 FYNNEI, per germline. V was trimmed by 6 bases and J by 6 bases, leaving 9 bases between them. The CDR3: CASSGESNSPLHF. Written as DNA, the CDR3 is TGTGCCAGCAGCGGAGAAAGTAATTCACCCCTCCACTTT. The whole variable domain, remainder taken from reference TRBV2 and TRBJ1-6, is EPEVTQTPSHQVTQMGQEVILRCVPISNHLYFYWYRQILGQKVEFLVSFYNNEISEKSEIFDDQFSVERPDGSNFTLKIRSTKLEDSAMYFCASSGESNSPLHFGNGTRLTVT.

This rearrangement joins TRBV6-6 to TRBJ1-5, with D unclear. This CDR3 comprises 12 residues. The V end lost 2 bases, the J end lost 5 bases, and 4 bases lay between the germline ends. Germline lookup yields CDR1 MNHNY and CDR2 SVGAGI (reference sequence). CDR3 sequence (DNA): TGTGCCAGCAGTTACCCCGATCAGCCCCAGCATTTT. Residues: CASSYPDQPQHF.

This clone was found once. This chain connects TRBV24-1 to TRBJ2-3; D possibly corresponds to TRBD2 (6 bases). The CDR3 covers 14 residues. The germline gives CDR1 KGHDR, CDR2 SFDVKD. Trimming cost V 5 bases and J 7 bases, with 15 bases left between them. This chain's CDR3 is CATSGTGGVNTQYF. CDR3 bases: TGTGCCACCAGTGGAACGGGCGGGGTCAATACGCAGTATTTT.

The V call is TRBV7-8, the J call TRBJ1-2; a weak D match, TRBD1 (5 bases). This CDR3 has 15 amino acids. Germline values: CDR1 SGHVS, CDR2 FQNEAQ. Trimming took off 5 bases at V and 4 bases at J, with 17 bases between the two ends. CDR3 in amino acids: CASSPLGGDGYGYTF. The CDR3 DNA sequence: TGTGCCAGCAGCCCCTTGGGGGGGGACGGCTATGGCTACACCTTC.

The chain has TRBV28 and TRBJ1-5, with D unclear. The CDR3 totals 15 residues. From germline, CDR1 is MDHEN and CDR2 SYDVKM. The V gene lost 6 bases and the J gene lost 0 bases, with 12 bases spanning the gap. CDR3 nucleotide sequence: TGTGCCAGCAGGCCCGGAGGGTCTAGCAATCAGCCCCAGCATTTT. It specifies CASRPGGSSNQPQHF.

The V call is TRBV10-3, the J call TRBJ2-1; 7 bases map to TRBD2. The V segment lost 7 bases and the J segment 9 bases; nucleotides outside the gene matches: 12. This CDR3 has 14 residues. CDR1 and CDR2 from the germline V gene are ENHRY and SYGVKD. The CDR3 DNA reads TGTGCCATCAAATTGGCGGGAGTGGATGGTGAGCAGTTCTTC. Translating gives CAIKLAGVDGEQFF.

The chain couples TRBV24-1 to TRBJ2-3; D gene ambiguous. CDR1 is KGHDR and CDR2 is SFDVKD in the germline V gene. Trimming took off 3 bases at V and 3 bases at J, with 6 bases between the two ends. The CDR3 has 13 residues. The CDR3 sequence is CATSDIETDTQYF. CDR3 bases: TGTGCCACCAGTGATATAGAGACAGATACGCAGTATTTT.

The V and J genes are TRBV4-1 and TRBJ1-1; maybe TRBD1 (5 bases). V lost 1 base and J 3 bases, leaving 15 bases between the germline ends. This CDR3 region has 16 residues. Germline CDR1 and CDR2: MGHRA and YSYEKL. CDR3 in DNA: TGCGCCAGCAGCCAAGGTGGGGGGTTTGGTGACACTGAAGCTTTCTTT. Protein sequence: CASSQGGGFGDTEAFF.

This chain links TRBV9 with TRBJ2-1; 8 nucleotides match TRBD2. Trimming at V came to 3 bases and at J to 8 bases, leaving 10 bases not matched to a gene. In germline, CDR1 is SGDLS, CDR2 YYNGEE. The CDR3 has 15 amino acids. The CDR3 protein is CASSAQREPPDEQFF. Written as DNA, the CDR3 is TGTGCCAGCAGCGCCCAGCGGGAGCCTCCAGATGAGCAGTTCTTC.

The CDR3 DNA reads as TGTGCCAGCAGTCCCGGGACGGGAGTCTACGAGCAGTACTTC. This translates into CASSPGTGVYEQYF. This sequence joins TRBV6-5 and TRBJ2-7; D possibly corresponds to TRBD2 (6 bases). V was clipped by 5 bases and J by 3 bases, with 14 bases between them. CDR3 length: 14 residues. Per germline, CDR1 MNHEY and CDR2 SVGAGI.

The V call is TRBV19, the J call TRBJ2-7; TRBD1 agrees at 12 bases. V lost 5 bases to trimming and J lost 2 bases; unmatched junction nucleotides: 7. The CDR3 sequence is 16 residues long. CDR1 and CDR2 (germline): LNHDA, SQIVND (reference sequence). CDR3 DNA: TGTGCCAGTAGTGAATCCGGGACAGGGGGCCCCTACGAGCAGTACTTC. Translating gives CASSESGTGGPYEQYF.

The chain couples TRBV9 to TRBJ2-3; possible D gene TRBD2, 6 bases. V was clipped by 0 bases and J by 2 bases, with 10 bases between them. This CDR3 comprises 15 residues. Germline loops: CDR1 SGDLS, CDR2 YYNGEE. The chain's CDR3 is CASSVVGGPTDTQYF. CDR3 DNA sequence: TGTGCCAGCAGCGTAGTGGGGGGACCCACAGATACGCAGTATTTT.

The rearrangement joins TRBV10-3 to TRBJ2-1, with 10 positions matching TRBD2. The CDR3 has 16 amino acids. The V gene's germline CDR1 is ENHRY and CDR2 SYGVKD. The V and J ends lost 11 bases and 0 bases, in that order; junction bases with no gene match: 10. This CDR3 is CAASGSVNFSYNEQFF. DNA for the CDR3: TGTGCCGCTAGCGGGAGTGTCAATTTCTCCTACAATGAGCAGTTCTTC.

The CDR3 sequence is CASSLGDREAFF. In DNA form, the CDR3 reads TGTGCCAGCAGCTTAGGAGACAGAGAAGCTTTCTTT. This chain links TRBV13 with TRBJ1-1; D perhaps matches TRBD1 (5 bases). Trimming pared 0 bases from V and 8 bases from J, leaving 7 bases between. This CDR3 region has 12 residues. From germline, CDR1 is PRHDT and CDR2 FYEKMQ (reference sequence). The full variable domain, rest sourced from reference TRBV13 and TRBJ1-1, is AAGVIQSPRHLIKEKRETATLKCYPIPRHDTVYWYQQGPGQDPQFLISFYEKMQSDKGSIPDRFSAQQFSDYHSELNMSSLELGDSALYFCASSLGDREAFFGQGTRLTVV.

The genes are TRBV7-2 and TRBJ1-1; D is unclear. Trimming removed 2 bases at V and 7 bases at J, with 14 bases between. The CDR3 consists of 14 residues. CDR1 is SGHTA, CDR2 FQGNSA, per germline. For the CDR3, the DNA is TGTGCCAGCAGCTTAAGTGTCGCGGGTTTTGAAGCTTTCTTT. Amino acid sequence: CASSLSVAGFEAFF. Complete variable domain (other parts from reference TRBV7-2 and TRBJ1-1): GAGVSQSPSNKVTEKGKDVELRCDPISGHTALYWYRQSLGQGLEFLIYFQGNSAPDKSGLPSDRFSAERTGGSVSTLTIQRTQQEDSAVYLCASSLSVAGFEAFFGQGTRLTVV.

This chain connects TRBV7-9 to TRBJ1-5; D uncertain. Germline-derived CDR1 and CDR2 are SEHNR and FQNEAQ (reference sequence). The V and J ends lost 5 bases and 11 bases respectively, with 22 bases between them. The CDR3 sequence is 15 residues long. The CDR3 spells CASSALTGFPEAQHF. The CDR3 DNA reads as TGTGCCAGCAGCGCTTTAACGGGGTTTCCAGAGGCCCAGCATTTT.

The rearrangement joins TRBV7-2 to TRBJ2-7, with 8 nucleotides matching TRBD1. The CDR3 runs 15 residues. Germline assignment: CDR1 SGHTA and CDR2 FQGNSA. V shed 4 bases, J shed 3 bases, and the junction held 8 bases outside the gene matches. The CDR3 reads CASSSPRTGFYEQYF. In nucleotides, the CDR3 is TGTGCCAGCAGCTCCCCCCGGACAGGGTTCTACGAGCAGTACTTC.

V usage is TRBV3-1 (or the pseudogene TRBV3-2) and J usage is TRBJ2-7, with 12 bases matching TRBD2. The CDR3 is made up of 14 amino acids. CDR1 is LGHDT and CDR2 is YNNKEL in the germline V gene (reference sequence). Trimming removed 0 bases from V and 7 bases from J; junction bases left unmatched: 1. CDR3 sequence reads: CASSQEGLAGEQYF. The CDR3, as DNA: TGTGCCAGCAGCCAAGAAGGACTAGCGGGGGAGCAGTACTTC.

V usage is TRBV5-5 and J usage is TRBJ2-7; TRBD2 agrees at 7 bases. With 1 base clipped from V and 4 bases from J, the junction kept 2 bases outside the gene matches. The CDR3 length is 13 residues. Germline V CDR1 and CDR2: SGHKS, YYEKEE (reference sequence). This CDR3 is CASSLTSAYEQYF. The CDR3 coding sequence is TGTGCCAGCAGCTTGACTAGCGCTTACGAGCAGTACTTC. The full variable domain, with the rest looked up from reference TRBV5-5 and TRBJ2-7, is DAGVTQSPTHLIKTRGQQVTLRCSPISGHKSVSWYQQVLGQGPQFIFQYYEKEERGRGNFPDRFSARQFPNYSSELNVNALLLGDSALYLCASSLTSAYEQYFGPGTRLTVT.

The genes are TRBV19 and TRBJ1-5; TRBD1 aligns across 8 bases. The CDR3 spans 17 residues. Germline CDR1 is LNHDA and CDR2 is SQIVND (reference sequence). The ends lost 6 bases at V and 0 bases at J; junction bases unmatched: 10. The CDR3 region has the DNA TGTGCCAGTAGCCCGGGACAGGAAAATTATAGCAATCAGCCCCAGCATTTT. Its translation is CASSPGQENYSNQPQHF.

The rearrangement links TRBV24-1 to TRBJ2-7; 9 nucleotides align to TRBD1. Trimming cost V 9 bases and J 3 bases; bases outside gene matches: 5. Germline CDR1 is KGHDR and CDR2 is SFDVKD. The CDR3 is 13 amino acids. The CDR3 DNA follows: TGTGCCACCGGGACAGGGTCCGACTACGAGCAGTACTTC. Its translation: CATGTGSDYEQYF.

The genes are TRBV28 and TRBJ1-1; 9 nucleotides line up with TRBD1. Losses at the gene ends were 8 bases for V and 0 bases for J; bases not matched to a gene: 4. The CDR3 totals 14 residues. Germline CDR1 and CDR2: MDHEN and SYDVKM. CDR3 nucleotide sequence: TGTGCCAGCGTCTGGGACAGGGTGAACACTGAAGCTTTCTTT. As protein: CASVWDRVNTEAFF. The variable domain in full, completed from reference TRBV28 and TRBJ1-1, reads DVKVTQSSRYLVKRTGEKVFLECVQDMDHENMFWYRQDPGLGLRLIYFSYDVKMKEKGDIPEGYSVSREKKERFSLILESASTNQTSMYLCASVWDRVNTEAFFGQGTRLTVV.

The gene calls are TRBV28 and TRBJ2-7; 9 nucleotides agree with TRBD1. The CDR3 extends over 17 amino acids. Germline-derived CDR1 and CDR2 are MDHEN and SYDVKM. V gave up 1 base and J gave up 5 bases; unmatched junction bases: 12. The CDR3 loop is CASSLLLGGDRVHEQYF. The CDR3 bases are TGTGCCAGCAGTTTATTATTGGGAGGGGACAGGGTCCACGAGCAGTACTTC.

In its sample, this clone was seen once. CDR3 in DNA: TGTGCCAGCAGCTTAGTGTACTACTACGAGCAGTACTTC. It codes for CASSLVYYYEQYF. This rearrangement joins TRBV11-2 to TRBJ2-7; D gene ambiguous. The CDR3 runs 13 residues. CDR1 SGHAT and CDR2 FQNNGV come from the germline V gene. V was cut by 1 base and J by 3 bases, with 7 bases left in between.

This sequence joins TRBV5-6 and TRBJ2-5; the match to TRBD1 covers 7 bases. Trimming at V came to 4 bases and at J to 5 bases, leaving 8 bases not matched to a gene. This CDR3 has 14 amino acids. Germline V gene lookup returns CDR1 SGHDT and CDR2 YYEEEE. The CDR3 DNA is TGTGCCAGCAGCGTCCACAGGGGTGGGGAGACCCAGTACTTC. Its translation: CASSVHRGGETQYF.

As concerns this clone: The sample holds other DNA sequences that translate to the same CDR3. This chain links TRBV18 with TRBJ1-1; D is perhaps TRBD1 (5 bases). Trimming pared 5 bases from V and 1 base from J, leaving 8 bases between. CDR1 and CDR2 (germline): KGHSH, LQKENI. The CDR3 contains 13 residues. CDR3 sequence (DNA): TGTGCCAGCTCAGGTGACAGGAACACTGAAGCTTTCTTT. Translation: CASSGDRNTEAFF.

The chain recombines TRBV27 with TRBJ2-3; 8 positions agree with TRBD2. This CDR3 spans 16 amino acids. J gave up 3 bases and V 6 bases, and 11 bases lay outside the gene matches. CDR1 and CDR2 (germline): MNHEY, SMNVEV (reference sequence). The CDR3 reads CASSHPSSGRTDTQYF. CDR3 coding DNA: TGTGCCAGCAGCCACCCGTCAAGCGGGAGAACAGATACGCAGTATTTT.

This clone was picked up one time. This sequence joins TRBV7-3 and TRBJ2-1; TRBD2 aligns across 11 bases. Unmatched junction bases numbered 8, after V lost 6 bases and J lost 7 bases. The CDR3 spans 15 residues. Germline values: CDR1 SGHTA, CDR2 FQGTGA. The CDR3 DNA follows: TGTGCCAGCAGTTCCGGACTAGCGGGCAAGAATGAGCAGTTCTTC. It codes for CASSSGLAGKNEQFF.

This sequence joins TRBV10-3 and TRBJ2-1, with TRBD2 matching over 10 bases. V was clipped by 10 bases and J by 10 bases; unmatched bases: 13. The V gene's germline CDR1 is ENHRY and CDR2 SYGVKD. The CDR3 loop spans 14 amino acids. CDR3 bases: TGTGCCACCGTAGGAGCGGGAGGGCCAAGGGAGCAGTTCTTC. Protein product: CATVGAGGPREQFF.